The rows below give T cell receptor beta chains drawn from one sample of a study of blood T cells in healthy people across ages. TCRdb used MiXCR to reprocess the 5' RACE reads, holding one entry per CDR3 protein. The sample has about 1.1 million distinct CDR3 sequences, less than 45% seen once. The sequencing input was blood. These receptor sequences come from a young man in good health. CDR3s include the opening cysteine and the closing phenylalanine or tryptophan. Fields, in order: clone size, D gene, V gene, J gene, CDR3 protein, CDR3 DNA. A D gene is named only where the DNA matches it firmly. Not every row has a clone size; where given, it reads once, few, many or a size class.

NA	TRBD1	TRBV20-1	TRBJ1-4	CSASGTGPNEKLFF	TGCAGTGCTTCCGGGACAGGGCCGAATGAAAAACTGTTTTTT
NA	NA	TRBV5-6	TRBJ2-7	CASSFKPGEQYF	TGTGCCAGCAGCTTCAAACCGGGCGAGCAGTACTTC
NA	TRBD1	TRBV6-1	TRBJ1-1	CASSGDSRNTEAFF	TGTGCCAGCAGTGGGGACAGTCGGAACACTGAGGCTTTCTTT
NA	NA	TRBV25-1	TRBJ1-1	CASSFATYRAEAFF	TGTGCCAGCAGTTTCGCAACTTACAGGGCGGAAGCTTTCTTT
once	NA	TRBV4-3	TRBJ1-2	CASSQEVKGGFRHGYTF	TGCGCCAGCAGCCAAGAAGTTAAGGGAGGGTTTCGACACGGCTACACCTTC
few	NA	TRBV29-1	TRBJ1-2	CSVDRSNYGYTF	TGCAGCGTCGACAGATCTAACTATGGCTACACCTTC
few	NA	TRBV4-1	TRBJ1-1	CASSHPLNGDTEAFF	TGCGCCAGCAGCCATCCACTCAATGGGGACACTGAAGCTTTCTTT
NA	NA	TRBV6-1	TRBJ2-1	CASIKDRMSYNERFF	TGTGCCAGCATAAAAGACAGGATGTCCTACAATGAGCGGTTCTTC
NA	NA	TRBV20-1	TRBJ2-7	CSAREGWGASYEQYF	TGCAGTGCTAGAGAGGGGTGGGGGGCCTCCTACGAGCAGTACTTC
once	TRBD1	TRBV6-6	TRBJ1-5	CASSRGTEYSNQPQHF	TGTGCCAGCAGTCGCGGGACAGAATATAGCAATCAGCCCCAGCATTTT
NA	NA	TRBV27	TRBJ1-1	CASSWGTDTEAFF	TGTGCCAGCAGTTGGGGTACGGACACTGAAGCTTTCTTT
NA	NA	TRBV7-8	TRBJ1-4	CASSLVAGMATNEKLFF	TGTGCCAGCAGCTTAGTAGCCGGGATGGCAACTAATGAAAAACTGTTTTTT
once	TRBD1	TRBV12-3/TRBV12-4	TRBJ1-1	CASSAGGPNEAFF	TGTGCCAGCAGTGCAGGGGGGCCGAATGAAGCTTTCTTT
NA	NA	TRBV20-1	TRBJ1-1	CSAPRNTEAFF	TGCAGTGCTCCCCGGAACACTGAAGCTTTCTTT
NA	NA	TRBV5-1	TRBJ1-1	CASISPTGNTEAFF	TGCGCCAGCATCTCTCCCACCGGGAACACTGAAGCTTTCTTT
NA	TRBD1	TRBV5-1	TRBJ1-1	CASSPLSGTALNTEAFF	TGCGCCAGCAGCCCCCTGTCCGGGACAGCCTTGAACACTGAAGCTTTCTTT
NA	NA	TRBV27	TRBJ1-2	CASSLGWRSNYGYTF	TGTGCCAGCAGTTTAGGGTGGCGGTCTAACTATGGCTACACCTTC
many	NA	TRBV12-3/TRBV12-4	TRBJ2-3	CASSLAGPTDTQYF	TGTGCCAGCAGTTTAGCCGGGCCCACAGATACGCAGTATTTT
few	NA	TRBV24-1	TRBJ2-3	CATSDHRDGSTDTQYF	TGTGCCACCAGTGACCACAGGGATGGTAGCACAGATACGCAGTATTTT
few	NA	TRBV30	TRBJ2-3	CAWSSTDTQYF	TGTGCCTGGAGTAGCACAGATACGCAGTATTTT
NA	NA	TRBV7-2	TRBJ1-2	CASSPRGVNYGYTF	TGTGCCAGCAGCCCCAGGGGCGTTAACTATGGCTACACCTTC
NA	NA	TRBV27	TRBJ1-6	CASSLGLPYNSPLHF	TGTGCCAGCAGTTTGGGTCTCCCCTATAATTCACCCCTCCACTTT
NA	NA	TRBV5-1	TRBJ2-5	CASSFRPPSDSDETQYF	TGCGCCAGCAGCTTTAGACCCCCGTCAGATTCCGACGAGACCCAGTACTTC
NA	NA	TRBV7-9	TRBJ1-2	CASSLEKSGYTF	TGTGCCAGCAGCTTAGAGAAGTCTGGCTACACCTTC
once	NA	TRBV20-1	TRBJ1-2	CSALATGNYGYTF	TGCAGTGCTTTAGCCACAGGGAACTATGGCTACACCTTC
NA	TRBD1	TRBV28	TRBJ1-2	CASSLGGTGGLGYTF	TGTGCCAGCAGTTTAGGCGGGACAGGGGGTCTTGGCTACACCTTC
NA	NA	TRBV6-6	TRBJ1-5	CASSHRTANNQPQHF	TGTGCCAGCAGCCACCGGACAGCCAACAATCAGCCCCAGCATTTT
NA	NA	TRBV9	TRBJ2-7	CASSRGQQPSYEQYF	TGTGCCAGCAGCAGAGGACAGCAACCTTCCTACGAGCAGTACTTC
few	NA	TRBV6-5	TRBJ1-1	CASGGTPAFF	TGTGCCAGCGGAGGAACCCCGGCTTTCTTT
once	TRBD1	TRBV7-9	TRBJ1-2	CASSLASGQGNYGYTF	TGTGCCAGCAGCTTAGCATCCGGACAGGGGAACTATGGCTACACCTTC
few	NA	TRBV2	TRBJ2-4	CASSVELVAKNIQYF	TGTGCCAGCAGTGTTGAGCTGGTGGCCAAAAACATTCAGTACTTC
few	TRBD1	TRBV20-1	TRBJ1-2	CSASGDRGDGYTF	TGCAGTGCTAGTGGGGACAGGGGAGATGGCTACACCTTC
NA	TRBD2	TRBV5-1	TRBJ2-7	CASSLVLAGSYEQYF	TGCGCCAGCAGCTTGGTCCTAGCGGGCTCCTACGAGCAGTACTTC
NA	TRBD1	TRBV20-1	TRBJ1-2	CSAVDRATDYGYTF	TGCAGTGCGGTTGACAGGGCCACTGACTATGGCTACACCTTC
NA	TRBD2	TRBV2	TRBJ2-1	CASSEGLAYNEQFF	TGTGCCAGCAGTGAGGGACTAGCGTACAATGAGCAGTTCTTC
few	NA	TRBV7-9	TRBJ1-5	CASSLGGSLLSRWSNQPQHF	TGTGCCAGCAGCTTAGGAGGCAGCCTTCTTTCCCGGTGGAGCAATCAGCCCCAGCATTTT
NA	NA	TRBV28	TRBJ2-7	CASSLRQDNSYEQYF	TGTGCCAGCAGTTTGAGACAGGACAACTCCTACGAGCAGTACTTC
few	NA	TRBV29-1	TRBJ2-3	CSVEAGFGTDTQYF	TGCAGCGTTGAAGCAGGGTTCGGCACAGATACGCAGTATTTT
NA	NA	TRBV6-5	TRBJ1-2	CASSTGREYGYTF	TGTGCCAGCAGTACGGGACGAGAATATGGCTACACCTTC
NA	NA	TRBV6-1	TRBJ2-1	CASSDRLGEETQFF	TGTGCCAGCTCGGACCGTCTAGGGGAAGAGACCCAGTTCTTC
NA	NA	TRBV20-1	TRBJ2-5	CSATRTAPWETQYF	TGCAGTGCCACGAGGACAGCTCCTTGGGAGACCCAGTACTTC
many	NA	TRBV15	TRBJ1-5	CATSNPGQTNQPQHF	TGTGCCACCAGCAACCCGGGACAAACCAATCAGCCCCAGCATTTT
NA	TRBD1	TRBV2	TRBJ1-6	CASAHRDSFSPLHF	TGTGCCAGCGCACACCGGGACAGTTTTTCACCCCTCCACTTT
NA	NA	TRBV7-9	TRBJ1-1	CVSSSRSGMDTEAFF	TGTGTCAGCAGCTCCAGATCAGGGATGGACACTGAAGCTTTCTTT
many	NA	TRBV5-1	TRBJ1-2	CASSPDSTYGYTF	TGCGCCAGCAGTCCGGACAGCACCTATGGCTACACCTTC
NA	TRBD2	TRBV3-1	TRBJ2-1	CASSQGGGSGPLSYNEQFF	TGTGCCAGCAGCCAAGGGGGGGGTAGCGGACCACTCTCCTACAATGAGCAGTTCTTC